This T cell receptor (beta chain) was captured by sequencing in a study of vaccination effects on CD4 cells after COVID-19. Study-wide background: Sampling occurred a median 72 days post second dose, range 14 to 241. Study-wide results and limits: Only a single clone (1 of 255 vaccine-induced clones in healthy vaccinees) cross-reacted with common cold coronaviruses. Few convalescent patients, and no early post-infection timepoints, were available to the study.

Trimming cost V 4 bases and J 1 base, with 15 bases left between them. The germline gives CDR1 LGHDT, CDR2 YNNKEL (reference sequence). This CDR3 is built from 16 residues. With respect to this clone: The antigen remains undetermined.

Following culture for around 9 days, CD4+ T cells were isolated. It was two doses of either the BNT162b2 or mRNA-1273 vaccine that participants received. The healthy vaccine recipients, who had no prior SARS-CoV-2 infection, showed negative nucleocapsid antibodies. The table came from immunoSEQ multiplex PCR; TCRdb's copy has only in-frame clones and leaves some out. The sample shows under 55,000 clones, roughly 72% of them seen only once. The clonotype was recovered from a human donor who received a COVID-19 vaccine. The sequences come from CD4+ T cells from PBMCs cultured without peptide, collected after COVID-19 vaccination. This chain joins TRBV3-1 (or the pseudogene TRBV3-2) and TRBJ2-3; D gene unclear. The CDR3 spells CASSPNSEIGTDTQYF. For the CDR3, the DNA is TGTGCCAGCAGCCCTAATTCAGAGATTGGCACAGATACGCAGTATTTT.